This T cell receptor beta chain comes out of a study of identical twins. Study conclusions and caveats: The degree of excess twin sharing was weaker in beta out-of-frame sequences. Partly confounded zero-insertion analyses could result from invariant MAIT and iNKT cells.

This clonotype was observed a handful of times. Its antigen is unidentified. The CDR3 has 18 amino acids. Germline assignment: CDR1 KGHDR and CDR2 SFDVKD. Losses at the gene ends were 4 bases for V and 2 bases for J; bases not matched to a gene: 14. Every one of the donors was a healthy Caucasian. The authors used template switching to add a universal primer site and gave cDNA unique molecular identifiers. Via MiXCR, TCRdb re-called the 5' RACE reads, giving one row per CDR3 protein. The repertoire consists of about 890,000 distinct CDR3 sequences, with approximately 13% occurring once and the leading ten covering around 1.5%. This same sample was also taken into another study, of yellow fever vaccine responses in identical twins.

The J gene is TRBJ2-5, the V gene TRBV24-1; 8 bases are a match to TRBD2. This sequence originates from a woman between 18 and 29 years old in good health. Specimen: PBMCs. Written as DNA, the CDR3 is TGTGCCACCAGTGACCCCTCCCTGGCGGGAGGTCCACAAGAGACCCAGTACTTC. As protein: CATSDPSLAGGPQETQYF.